Each of the 5 T cell receptor beta chains below was sequenced from the same sample in a study of cytomegalovirus exposure and HLA in healthy donors (dated by TCRdb to the late 2010s). Libraries were constructed by the immunoSEQ multiplex PCR assay. For the multiplex PCR, a mixture combining 60 forward primers for TCR Vbeta segments and 13 reverse primers for TCR Jbeta segments was used. Held by TCRdb, this immuneACCESS table contains in-frame sequences only and omits some clones. Under half of the omission traces to an unresolved V gene where checked; the cause of the rest is unknown. This sample lists some 130,000 clones; approximately 61% were detected once. The ten most abundant clones make up 1.6% of the sample. Sequencing input: PBMCs. All receptors come from a human donor in good health.

The chain is built from TRBV18 and TRBJ1-1; D gene ambiguous. Trimming removed 0 bases at V and 5 bases at J, with 10 bases between. CDR1 and CDR2 (germline): KGHSH, LQKENI. This CDR3 has 14 residues. This CDR3 reads CASSPPGSPTEAFF. The DNA for the CDR3 is TGTGCCAGCTCACCACCGGGCAGCCCGACTGAAGCTTTCTTT.

This rearrangement joins TRBV6-5 to TRBJ2-5; no clear D. The CDR3 length is 14 residues. Trimming removed 0 bases at V and 4 bases at J, with 9 bases between. Germline V gene lookup returns CDR1 MNHEY and CDR2 SVGAGI. The CDR3 loop is CASSYSGEAETQYF. For the CDR3, the DNA is TGTGCCAGCAGTTACTCCGGTGAGGCAGAGACCCAGTACTTC.

The rearrangement links TRBV5-1 to TRBJ2-2, with 7 bases lining up with TRBD2. The CDR3 runs to 18 residues. The junction had 12 bases not matched to a gene; V was cut back by 4 bases and J by 0 bases. From germline, CDR1 is SGHRS and CDR2 YFSETQ. In DNA, the CDR3 is TGCGCCAGCAGCGCCCTGGGCCCTAGCGGATCGAACACCGGGGAGCTGTTTTTT. This sequence encodes CASSALGPSGSNTGELFF.

The chain couples TRBV7-9 to TRBJ1-5; D possibly corresponds to TRBD1 (5 bases). Germline V gives CDR1 SEHNR, CDR2 FQNEAQ (reference sequence). The V end lost 3 bases, the J end lost 6 bases, and 9 bases lay between the germline ends. CDR3 length equals 13 residues. This chain's CDR3 is CASSLGGSQPQHF. CDR3 DNA: TGTGCCAGCAGCTTGGGGGGGTCTCAGCCCCAGCATTTT.

This chain connects TRBV6-5 to TRBJ1-5; D is ambiguous. CDR1 and CDR2 (germline): MNHEY, SVGAGI. The CDR3 contains 13 residues. The germline V and J ends were trimmed by 6 bases and 5 bases, with 11 bases remaining between them. Here the CDR3 DNA reads TGTGCCAGCAGACGGAGACGGTATCAGCCCCAGCATTTT. Its translation is CASRRRRYQPQHF.